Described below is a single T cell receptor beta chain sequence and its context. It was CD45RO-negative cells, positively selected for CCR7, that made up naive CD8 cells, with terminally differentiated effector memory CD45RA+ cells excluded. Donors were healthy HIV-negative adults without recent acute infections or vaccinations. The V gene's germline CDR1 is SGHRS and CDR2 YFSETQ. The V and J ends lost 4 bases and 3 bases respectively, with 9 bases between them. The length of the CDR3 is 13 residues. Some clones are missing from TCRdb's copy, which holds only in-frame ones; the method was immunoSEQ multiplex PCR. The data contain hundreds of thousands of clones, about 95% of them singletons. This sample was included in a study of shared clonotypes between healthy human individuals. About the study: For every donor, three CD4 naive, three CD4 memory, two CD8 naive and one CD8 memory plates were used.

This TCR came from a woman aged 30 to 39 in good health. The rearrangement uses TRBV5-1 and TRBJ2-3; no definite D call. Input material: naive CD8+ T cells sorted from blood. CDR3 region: CASSMDVTDTQYF. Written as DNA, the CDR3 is TGCGCCAGCAGCATGGACGTAACAGATACGCAGTATTTT.